This T cell receptor beta chain was sequenced for a study of blood T cell repertoires in COVID-19. Study as a whole: Collection of acute and convalescent COVID-19 samples took place in the United States, Italy and Spain.

V lost 4 bases and J lost 0; bases outside the gene matches: 2. Per germline, CDR1 MDHEN and CDR2 SYDVKM. The CDR3 runs 14 residues. The table lists this clone with a few counts. Original processing notes: Amplified reference gene primers provided the basis for estimating nucleated cell counts. Produced via immunoSEQ multiplex PCR; TCRdb's table is partial and in-frame only. V and J calls and clone size follow that table, whereas D and trimming were derived from the DNA. The repertoire has tens of thousands of clones, around nine tenths of them found once; the top ten carry about 4.8%. Sequenced sample: peripheral blood. The chain is built from TRBV28 and TRBJ2-7, with TRBD1 identical over 8 bases. This TCR derives from a human donor in a cohort sampled during active COVID-19. This chain's CDR3 is CASSSGTGSYEQYF. Written as DNA, the CDR3 is TGTGCCAGCAGTTCCGGGACAGGCTCCTACGAGCAGTACTTC.